This T cell receptor (beta chain) was recovered during a study of blood T cell repertoires in COVID-19. Study-wide background: COVID-19 samples from acute and convalescent phases originated in the United States, Italy and Spain. Nucleic acid was either cDNA or gDNA, and it came from T cells, B-cell-depleted T cells, or PBMCs.

V was trimmed by 0 bases and J by 4 bases, leaving 16 bases between them. The germline CDR1 and CDR2 sequences are SGHNT and YYREEE (reference sequence). The CDR3 extends over 17 amino acids. Original processing methods: It was from reference gene primer amplification that nucleated cell counts were estimated. The repertoire was sequenced with immunoSEQ multiplex PCR; TCRdb's copy has only in-frame clones and lacks some. V, J and clone size are taken as reported in that table, and D and trimming were inferred from the DNA itself. The sample includes under 250,000 clones, around 90% of them seen just once.

Specimen: peripheral blood. This TCR derives from a man aged 25 to 40 with acute or convalescent COVID-19. J is TRBJ2-2 and V is TRBV5-4; a weak D match, TRBD2 (6 bases). The CDR3 sequence is CASSLELKTSGTGELFF. The CDR3 bases are TGTGCCAGCAGCTTGGAACTGAAGACTAGTGGCACCGGGGAGCTGTTTTTT.